The rows below give T cell receptor beta chains drawn from one sample of a study of beta chain features in type 1 diabetes. Clones were read by immunoSEQ multiplex PCR, and TCRdb kept only the in-frame ones, dropping some. This sample has about 40,000 clones, with almost 65% found just once. The sample consisted of Tregs from blood. These TCRs come from a woman in her twenties or thirties in good health. CDR3s leave out the opening cysteine and the closing phenylalanine or tryptophan. A row's size may be missing; if present it is once, few, many or a size class.

V	J	size	CDR3
TRBV7-9	TRBJ2-3	few	ASSPRQGTDTQY
TRBV28	TRBJ1-2	once	ASSLIQGDYGYT
TRBV6-5	TRBJ2-5	.	ASSQRLDAETQY
TRBV2	TRBJ1-6	.	ASRPTGSSNSPLH
TRBV6-1	.	few	ASSERGTRSYEQY
TRBV2	TRBJ2-1	.	ACKQRQATYNEQF
TRBV19	TRBJ2-7	.	ASSMTGTSEIFQQY
TRBV9	TRBJ2-3	few	ASSPRQGRGTDTQY
TRBV6-1	TRBJ2-1	.	ASSKAGGTYNEQF
TRBV18	TRBJ1-2	.	ASSPARGGVYGYT
TRBV6-5	TRBJ2-7	once	ASSGPGTGTYEQY
TRBV2	TRBJ1-5	.	ASSEYGVPGNQPQH
TRBV7-8	.	.	ASSPIPPGISYEQY
TRBV2	TRBJ1-5	.	ASSSVAGDRVSNQPQH
TRBV11-2	TRBJ2-7	.	ASSLDGRLADEQY
TRBV28	TRBJ2-7	.	ASSPGQGLREQY
TRBV5-1	TRBJ2-5	.	ASRGTSDSLEQY
TRBV28	TRBJ2-1	once	ASSGAGRYNEQF
TRBV28	TRBJ2-5	few	ASRDGRIQETQY
TRBV7-9	TRBJ1-6	.	ASSPARGKDSPLH
TRBV7-2	TRBJ2-7	few	ASSRTGGYEQY
TRBV10-3	TRBJ2-7	.	AISATTAGQGRPEQY
TRBV5-1	TRBJ2-1	few	ASSLIRRGRVAGDEQF
TRBV5-4	TRBJ2-7	.	ASSFLSGQNYEQY
TRBV7-9	TRBJ1-6	few	ASRLNNSPLH
TRBV12-2	TRBJ1-4	.	ASRLAQGASNEKLF
TRBV10-3	TRBJ2-7	.	AIKGGSNPNEQY
TRBV10-3	TRBJ2-1	.	AIAGASSYNEQF
TRBV27	TRBJ2-5	.	ASRDEREPRETQY
TRBV29-1	TRBJ2-3	few	SVEVQPGTGLPDTQY
TRBV19	TRBJ1-2	few	ASSPQGVGYGYT
TRBV7-2	TRBJ1-1	few	ASSLATGGTEAF
TRBV7-9	TRBJ2-7	.	ASSPSGILVRYEQY
TRBV6-6	TRBJ2-1	few	ASSPRLAGHNEQF
TRBV19	TRBJ2-1	.	ASSIGAGPNNEQF
TRBV18	TRBJ2-7	few	ASSPRTESYEQY
TRBV18	TRBJ2-1	.	ASSPGTGSTVNEQF
TRBV27	TRBJ2-7	.	ASSSRDRGHPYEQY
TRBV19	TRBJ2-1	.	ASSFSLAGYNEQF
TRBV4-1	TRBJ1-2	.	ASSQREGEEHGYT